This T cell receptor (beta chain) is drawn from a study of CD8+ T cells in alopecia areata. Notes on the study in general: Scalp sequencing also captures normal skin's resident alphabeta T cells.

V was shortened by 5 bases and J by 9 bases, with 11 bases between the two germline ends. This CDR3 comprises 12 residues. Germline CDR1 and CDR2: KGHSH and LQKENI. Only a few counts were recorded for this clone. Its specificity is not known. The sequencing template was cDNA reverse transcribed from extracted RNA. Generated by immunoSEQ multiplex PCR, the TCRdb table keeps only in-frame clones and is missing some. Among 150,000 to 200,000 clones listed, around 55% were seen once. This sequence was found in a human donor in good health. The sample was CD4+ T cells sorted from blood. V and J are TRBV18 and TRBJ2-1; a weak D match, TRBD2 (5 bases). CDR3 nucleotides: TGTGCCAGCTCAGCAACCGGAGGTGAGCAGTTCTTC. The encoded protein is CASSATGGEQFF.